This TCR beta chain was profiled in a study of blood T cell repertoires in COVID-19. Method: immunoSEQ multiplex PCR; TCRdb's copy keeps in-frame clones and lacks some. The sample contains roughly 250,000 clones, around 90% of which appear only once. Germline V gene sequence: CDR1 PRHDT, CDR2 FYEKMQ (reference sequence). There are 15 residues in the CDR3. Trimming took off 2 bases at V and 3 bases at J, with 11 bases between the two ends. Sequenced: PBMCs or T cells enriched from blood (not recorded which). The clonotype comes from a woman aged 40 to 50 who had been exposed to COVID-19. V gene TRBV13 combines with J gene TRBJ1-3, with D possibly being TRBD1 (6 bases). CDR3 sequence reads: CASSLWGGGGNTIYF. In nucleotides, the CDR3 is TGTGCCAGCAGCTTATGGGGGGGCGGTGGAAACACCATATATTTT.